These T cell receptor beta chains were read from a single sample in a study of blood T cell repertoires in COVID-19. Using immunoSEQ multiplex PCR, the repertoire was profiled, and TCRdb retains in-frame clones only, with some absent. The profile shows a few hundred thousand clones, 85% of them singletons. The sample taken for sequencing was peripheral blood. The receptors derive from a woman under 30 with acute or convalescent COVID-19. Both conserved end residues are part of each CDR3. Each record gives: D gene, J gene, V gene, clone size, CDR3 protein, CDR3 DNA. The D gene is left open where the match is weak. The size field is filled for only some rows; it gives once, few, many or a size class.

- TRBJ1-1 TRBV14 - CASRARRGDANTEAFF TGTGCCAGCAGAGCGAGACGGGGGGATGCGAACACTGAAGCTTTCTTT
TRBD1 TRBJ1-2 TRBV5-1 - CASSWTGADGYTF TGCGCCAGCAGCTGGACAGGGGCCGATGGCTACACCTTC
- TRBJ1-3 TRBV29-1 - CSVEPRQAISGNTIYF TGCAGCGTTGAACCGCGACAGGCCATCTCTGGAAACACCATATATTTT
TRBD2 TRBJ2-7 TRBV27 once CASGWPRLAGGPIEQYF TGTGCCAGCGGTTGGCCGCGACTAGCGGGAGGGCCCATCGAGCAGTACTTC
TRBD1 TRBJ2-7 TRBV6-5 - CASKEGQGTYEQYF TGTGCCAGCAAAGAGGGACAGGGGACGTACGAGCAGTACTTC
TRBD2 TRBJ2-1 TRBV9 - CASSPSGTDNEQFF TGTGCCAGCAGCCCTAGCGGCACCGACAATGAGCAGTTCTTC
- TRBJ1-2 TRBV5-5 - CASSLGGNGYTF TGTGCCAGCAGCTTGGGGGGCAATGGCTACACCTTC
TRBD1 TRBJ2-7 TRBV5-5 few CASSFGTGTYEQYF TGTGCCAGCAGCTTTGGGACAGGTACCTACGAGCAGTACTTC
- TRBJ2-7 TRBV12-3/TRBV12-4 - CASSLSGVYEQYF TGTGCCAGCAGTTTATCGGGGGTCTACGAGCAGTACTTC
- TRBJ1-4 TRBV19 once CASITDSLATNEKLFF TGTGCCAGTATAACGGACAGCCTTGCAACTAATGAAAAACTGTTTTTT
- TRBJ1-2 TRBV6-5 - CASSYLPAQGGYTF TGTGCCAGCAGTTACTTGCCGGCCCAGGGGGGCTACACCTTC
- TRBJ1-5 TRBV27 - CASSLIKQPQHF TGTGCCAGCAGTTTAATTAAACAGCCCCAGCATTTT
- TRBJ1-1 TRBV18 - CASSPTGTLEAFF TGTGCCAGCTCACCAACTGGGACACTCGAAGCTTTCTTT
- TRBJ2-1 TRBV9 - CASTIGDNSYNEQFF TGTGCCAGCACCATCGGGGATAACTCCTACAATGAGCAGTTCTTC
TRBD2 TRBJ2-7 TRBV6-4 - CANHPPLAGAF TGTGCCAACCACCCCCCCCTAGCGGGAGCTTTC